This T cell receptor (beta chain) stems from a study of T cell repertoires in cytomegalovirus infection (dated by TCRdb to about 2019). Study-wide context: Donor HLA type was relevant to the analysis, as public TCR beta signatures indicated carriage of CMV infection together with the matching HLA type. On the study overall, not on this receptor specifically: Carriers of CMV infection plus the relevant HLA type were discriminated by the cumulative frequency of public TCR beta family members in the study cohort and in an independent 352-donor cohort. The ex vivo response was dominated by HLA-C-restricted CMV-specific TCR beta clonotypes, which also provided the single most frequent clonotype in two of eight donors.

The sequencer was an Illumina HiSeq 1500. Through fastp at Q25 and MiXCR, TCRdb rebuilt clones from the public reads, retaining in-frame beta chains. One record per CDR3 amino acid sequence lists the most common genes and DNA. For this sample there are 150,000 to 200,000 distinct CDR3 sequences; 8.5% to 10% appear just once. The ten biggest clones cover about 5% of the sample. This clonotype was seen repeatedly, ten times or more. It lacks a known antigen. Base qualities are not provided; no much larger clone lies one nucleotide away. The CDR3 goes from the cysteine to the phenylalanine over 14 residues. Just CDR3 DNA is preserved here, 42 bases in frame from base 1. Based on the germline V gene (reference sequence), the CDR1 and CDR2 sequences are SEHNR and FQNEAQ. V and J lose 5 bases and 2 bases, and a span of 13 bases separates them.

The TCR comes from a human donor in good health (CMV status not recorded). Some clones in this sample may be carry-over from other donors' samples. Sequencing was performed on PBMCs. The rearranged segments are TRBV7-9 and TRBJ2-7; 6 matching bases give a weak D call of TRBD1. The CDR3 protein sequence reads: CASSLMDRTYEQYF. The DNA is TGTGCCAGCAGCCTGATGGACAGAACCTACGAGCAGTACTTC.